This TCR beta chain was identified during a study of shared clonotypes between healthy human individuals. TCRdb keeps only in-frame clones here, not all; method: immunoSEQ multiplex PCR. The table shows about 2.5 million clones, with just under 95% occurring only once. Remarks on this clone: The antigen remains unidentified.

This CDR3 is built from 11 residues. V was shortened by 6 bases and J by 10 bases, with 10 bases between the two germline ends. CDR1 MDHEN and CDR2 SYDVKM come from the germline V gene. Study-level findings and limits: Among donors, clonotype sharing was expected to be affected by sequencing depth. Only blood was sampled, and tissue TCR repertoires likely differ from blood ones.

The study drew all its donors from Caucasian adults living in Nashville, Tennessee. The rearrangement joins TRBV28 to TRBJ2-1, with D unclear. The TCR comes from a man aged 18 to 30 in good health. Some clones in this sample may be carry-over from other donors' samples. Sequenced sample: naive CD4+ T cells from PBMCs. The subset was: CD45RA+ positively selected. CDR3 sequence: CASRGLSEQFF. The CDR3 nucleotides read TGTGCCAGCAGGGGTTTATCGGAGCAGTTCTTC.